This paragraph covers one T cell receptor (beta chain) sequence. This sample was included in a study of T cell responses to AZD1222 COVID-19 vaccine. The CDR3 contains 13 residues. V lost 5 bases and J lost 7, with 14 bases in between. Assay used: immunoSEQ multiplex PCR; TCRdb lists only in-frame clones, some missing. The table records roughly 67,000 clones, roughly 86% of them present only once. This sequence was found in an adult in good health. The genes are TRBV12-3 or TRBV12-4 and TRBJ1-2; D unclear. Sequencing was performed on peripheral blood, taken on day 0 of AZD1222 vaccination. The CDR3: CASSPNVGGGYTF. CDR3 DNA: TGTGCCAGCAGTCCCAACGTCGGTGGTGGCTACACCTTC.